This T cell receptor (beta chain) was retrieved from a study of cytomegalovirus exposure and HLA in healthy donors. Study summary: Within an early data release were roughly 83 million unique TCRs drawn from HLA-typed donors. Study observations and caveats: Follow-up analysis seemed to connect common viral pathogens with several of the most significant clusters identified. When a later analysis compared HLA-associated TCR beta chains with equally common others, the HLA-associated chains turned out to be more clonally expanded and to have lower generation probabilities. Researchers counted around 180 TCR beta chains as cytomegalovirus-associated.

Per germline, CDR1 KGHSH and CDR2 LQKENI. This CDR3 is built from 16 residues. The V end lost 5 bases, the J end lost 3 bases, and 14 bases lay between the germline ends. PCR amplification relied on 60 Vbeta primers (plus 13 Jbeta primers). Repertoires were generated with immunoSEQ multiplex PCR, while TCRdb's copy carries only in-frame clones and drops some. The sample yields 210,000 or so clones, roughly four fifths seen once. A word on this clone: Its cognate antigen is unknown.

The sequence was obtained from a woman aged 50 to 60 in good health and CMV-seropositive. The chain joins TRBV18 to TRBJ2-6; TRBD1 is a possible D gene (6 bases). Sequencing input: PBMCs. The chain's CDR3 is CASSTNRARGANVLTF. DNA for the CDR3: TGTGCCAGCTCAACCAACAGGGCCCGTGGGGCCAACGTCCTGACTTTC.